What follows is one T cell receptor beta chain and its context. These data originate in a study of blood T cell repertoires in COVID-19. The wider study: Samples representing acute and convalescent COVID-19 were sourced from the United States, Italy and Spain. Sources were T cells, B-cell-depleted T cells, or PBMCs; the material itself was cDNA or gDNA.

Original handling: Cell counts per sample came from amplifying reference gene primers. This table comes from immunoSEQ multiplex PCR, and its TCRdb copy is limited to in-frame clones, with some not included. V, J and clone size are those of that table, while D and trimming were read from the DNA. The sample consists of roughly 250,000 clones, approximately 88% of them appearing once. In assigning cohorts, the study relied on participant-reported clinical history. The TCR sequence derives from a woman aged 40 to 55 with acute COVID-19. The sample consisted of PBMCs or T cells enriched from blood (not recorded which).

The CDR3: CASSQEWLAGGLTGELFF. In DNA, the CDR3 is TGTGCCAGCAGCCAAGAATGGCTAGCGGGAGGGTTAACCGGGGAGCTGTTTTTT. The chain carries TRBV3-1 (or the pseudogene TRBV3-2) and TRBJ2-2; 12 nucleotides align to TRBD2. The CDR3 spans 18 residues. CDR1 is LGHDT and CDR2 is YNNKEL in the germline V gene (reference sequence). The J segment lost 5 bases and the V segment lost 0 bases, leaving 7 bases of the junction unmatched.